This TCR beta chain originates from a study of cytomegalovirus exposure and HLA in healthy donors. General study results and limits: Researchers reported from a later analysis that most CMV-associated TCR beta chains appeared HLA-restricted. Under in vitro conditions, a few CMV-associated chains were confirmed as specific for CMV antigens. Researchers catalogued roughly 170 TCR beta chains as cytomegalovirus-associated.

The PCR was carried out with 60 Vbeta primers and 13 Jbeta primers. Assay used: immunoSEQ multiplex PCR; TCRdb lists only in-frame clones, some missing. The table shows 110,000 to 150,000 clones, with 82% occurring only once. The V gene end was trimmed by 6 bases and the J gene end by 6 bases; junction bases not matched to a gene: 7. Germline CDR1 reads SGHAT; CDR2 reads FQNNGV. The CDR3 length is 14 residues. About this clone: As yet, its antigen is unknown.

This receptor was taken from an older woman in good health and CMV-seropositive. Sequenced input: PBMCs. The chain has TRBV11-2 and TRBJ2-1, with 8 bases aligning to TRBD1. Here the CDR3 DNA reads TGTGCCAGCAGTCAGGACAGGGTAGGCAATGAGCAGTTCTTC. It yields the protein CASSQDRVGNEQFF.